These 30 T cell receptor beta chains were sequenced from one sample in a study of immune cell composition in non-small cell lung cancer. Produced via immunoSEQ multiplex PCR; TCRdb's table is partial and in-frame only. The data show 6,000 to 8,000 clones, with 78% seen just once and approximately 12% held by the top ten. The sequencing sample was made of lung tumor tissue. These receptors all stem from a human donor with non-small cell lung cancer.

This chain connects TRBV6-5 to TRBJ2-7; D possibly corresponds to TRBD1 (5 bases). This CDR3 comprises 12 residues. V was pared by 6 bases and J by 3 bases, with 9 bases between. Germline V CDR1 and CDR2: MNHEY, SVGAGI. The CDR3 sequence is CASSSDSYEQYF. The CDR3 DNA is TGTGCCAGCAGCTCCGACAGCTACGAGCAGTACTTC.

V is TRBV9 and J is TRBJ1-2; D perhaps matches TRBD1 (5 bases). Germline V CDR1 and CDR2: SGDLS, YYNGEE. This CDR3 has 15 residues. V was clipped by 4 bases and J by 5 bases, with 18 bases between them. In DNA form, the CDR3 reads TGTGCCAGCAGCCCTCAATTGACAGCTGAGTATGGCTACACCTTC. This encodes CASSPQLTAEYGYTF. Supplemented by reference TRBV9 and TRBJ1-2, the full variable domain reads DSGVTQTPKHLITATGQRVTLRCSPRSGDLSVYWYQQSLDQGLQFLIQYYNGEERAKGNILERFSAQQFPDLHSELNLSSLELGDSALYFCASSPQLTAEYGYTFGSGTRLTVV.

The CDR3 nucleotides are TGTGCCAGCCGCTCCCACAGGGCAGTGGGCTATGGCTACACCTTC. Amino acid sequence: CASRSHRAVGYGYTF. The chain is built from TRBV27 and TRBJ1-2, with D perhaps matching TRBD1 (6 bases). This CDR3 has 15 residues. The V gene lost 8 bases and the J gene lost 4 bases, with 20 bases spanning the gap. Germline V gene sequence: CDR1 MNHEY, CDR2 SMNVEV (reference sequence).

V usage is TRBV4-3 and J usage is TRBJ2-1, with 7 bases identical to TRBD2. The V segment lost 0 bases and the J segment 9 bases; nucleotides outside the gene matches: 11. The germline V gene has CDR1 LGHNA and CDR2 YSLEER. This CDR3 is 16 amino acids long. The CDR3 coding sequence is TGCGCCAGCAGCCAAGATTCAACGGGGGGAGAGGTTGAGCAGTTCTTC. Its translation: CASSQDSTGGEVEQFF.

This clone was counted a single time. This chain links TRBV4-1 with TRBJ1-1; D may be TRBD1 (6 bases). The CDR3 runs 18 residues. Germline-derived CDR1 and CDR2 are MGHRA and YSYEKL. V was trimmed by 0 bases and J by 0 bases, leaving 17 bases between them. CDR3 coding DNA: TGCGCCAGCAGCCAAGAAGGGGGGCGGTGGGGTATGAACACTGAAGCTTTCTTT. Amino acid sequence: CASSQEGGRWGMNTEAFF.

This chain's CDR3 is CASQTGEGYEQYF. Written as DNA, the CDR3 is TGCGCCAGCCAGACAGGGGAAGGCTACGAGCAGTACTTC. The chain carries TRBV5-1 and TRBJ2-7, with TRBD1 matching over 8 bases. This CDR3 spans 13 amino acids. CDR1 is SGHRS and CDR2 is YFSETQ in the germline V gene. The V segment lost 7 bases and the J segment 3 bases; nucleotides outside the gene matches: 6.

The CDR3 DNA sequence: TGTGCCAGCAGTTCCACAGGGGGCCTTGCAGATACGCAGTATTTT. Its translation is CASSSTGGLADTQYF. The chain has TRBV6-1 and TRBJ2-3; TRBD1 matches at 9 bases. The ends lost 5 bases at V and 4 bases at J; junction bases unmatched: 7. Germline V lookup: CDR1 MNHNS, CDR2 SASEGT. The CDR3 runs to 15 residues.

A few counts support this clone. CDR3 in DNA: TGTGCCAGCAGCTTTCAGGCAACTAATGAAAAACTGTTTTTT. Protein product: CASSFQATNEKLFF. This chain links TRBV11-1 with TRBJ1-4, with unresolved D. This CDR3 spans 14 amino acids. Germline loops: CDR1 SGHAT, CDR2 FQDESV (reference sequence). V shed 3 bases and J shed 0 bases, with 5 bases lying between them.

In DNA form, the CDR3 reads TGTGCCAGTAGCACCACACCGGGACAGGTCTCCTACGAGCAGTACTTC. It is translated as CASSTTPGQVSYEQYF. The chain employs TRBV19 and TRBJ2-7; 8 bases are shared with TRBD1. The CDR3 runs to 16 residues. V was pared by 6 bases and J by 0 bases, with 10 bases of the junction left unmatched. Germline CDR1 is LNHDA and CDR2 is SQIVND (reference sequence).

This clone was seen a handful of times. The V call is TRBV4-2, the J call TRBJ1-1; D is undetermined. Germline CDR1 reads LGHNA; CDR2 reads YNFKEQ. With 4 bases removed from V and 7 bases from J, the gap between germline ends came to 7 bases. The CDR3 extends over 11 amino acids. The CDR3 sequence: CASSLGYEAFF. CDR3 coding DNA: TGTGCCAGCAGCCTAGGTTATGAAGCTTTCTTT.

CDR3 DNA sequence: TGTGCCAGCAGCTTGCGTACCTCGGCCGGTCGTGGCTACACCTTC. This encodes CASSLRTSAGRGYTF. The chain has TRBV4-2 and TRBJ1-2; D gene uncertain. The CDR3 has 15 residues. V was pared by 5 bases and J by 7 bases, with 20 bases between. In germline, CDR1 is LGHNA, CDR2 YNFKEQ.

This clone showed up just once. The rearrangement joins TRBV5-4 to TRBJ1-1, with TRBD1 as a possible D gene (5 bases). The CDR3 runs to 16 residues. In germline, CDR1 is SGHNT, CDR2 YYREEE (reference sequence). Trimming shortened V by 1 base and J by 4 bases, and 17 bases separated the two germline ends. The CDR3 loop reads CASSLPPRGGGTEAFF. The CDR3 DNA sequence: TGTGCCAGCAGCTTGCCTCCCCGGGGCGGGGGCACTGAAGCTTTCTTT.

The rearrangement uses TRBV11-1 and TRBJ2-1, with unresolved D. This CDR3 spans 17 amino acids. The germline CDR1 and CDR2 sequences are SGHAT and FQDESV (reference sequence). V was clipped by 2 bases and J by 0 bases, with 14 bases between them. The CDR3 sequence: CASSLSLGVSSYNEQFF. As DNA, the CDR3 is TGTGCCAGCAGCTTAAGCCTGGGCGTGAGCTCCTACAATGAGCAGTTCTTC.

V is TRBV4-3 and J is TRBJ1-1; 8 bases match TRBD1. The CDR3 length is 15 residues. The ends lost 5 bases at V and 1 base at J; junction bases unmatched: 6. From germline, CDR1 is LGHNA and CDR2 YSLEER. CDR3 nucleotides: TGCGCCAGCAGCTCTGGACAGGGAAAGAACACTGAAGCTTTCTTT. Translation gives CASSSGQGKNTEAFF.

The chain links TRBV28 to TRBJ1-2; a weak D match, TRBD1 (5 bases). This CDR3 spans 16 amino acids. The V end lost 5 bases, the J end lost 4 bases, and 20 bases lay between the germline ends. Germline loops: CDR1 MDHEN, CDR2 SYDVKM. CDR3 sequence reads: CASSISDSLNSYGYTF. The CDR3 DNA reads TGTGCCAGCAGTATAAGTGACAGCCTAAACTCCTATGGCTACACCTTC.

The genes are TRBV7-2 and TRBJ2-2; 9 nucleotides align to TRBD1. V was clipped by 3 bases and J by 4 bases; unmatched bases: 6. Germline CDR1 SGHTA, CDR2 FQGNSA. CDR3 size: 16 residues. The CDR3 sequence is CASSFGQGMFTGELFF. The DNA of the CDR3 is TGTGCCAGCAGCTTCGGACAGGGGATGTTCACCGGGGAGCTGTTTTTT.

The CDR3 reads CASSDSASSTDTQYF. The CDR3 coding sequence is TGTGCCAGCAGTGACTCGGCTAGCAGCACAGATACGCAGTATTTT. V and J are TRBV6-4 and TRBJ2-3, with D possibly TRBD2 on 5 matching bases. Germline V gene data show CDR1 as MRHNA and CDR2 as SNTAGT. The CDR3 runs to 15 residues. V was pared by 0 bases and J by 0 bases, with 7 bases between.

This chain connects TRBV25-1 to TRBJ2-1; the match to TRBD1 covers 8 bases. This CDR3 is built from 15 residues. CDR1 and CDR2 from the germline V gene are MGHDK and SYGVNS. Trimming cost V 2 bases and J 10 bases; bases outside gene matches: 10. CDR3 DNA sequence: TGTGCCAGCAGTGAAGCCAGACAGGGGCTGCAGGAGCAGTTCTTC. Amino acid sequence: CASSEARQGLQEQFF.

The chain recombines TRBV29-1 with TRBJ2-3; no reliable D call. V shed 4 bases and J shed 6 bases, with 2 bases lying between them. The germline CDR1 and CDR2 sequences are SQVTM and ANQGSEA. This CDR3 spans 9 amino acids. CDR3: CSVGDTQYF. CDR3 bases: TGCAGCGTTGGTGATACGCAGTATTTT.

Here the CDR3 reads CASSTLSPGGPSTDTQYF. In DNA, the CDR3 is TGTGCCAGTAGTACTCTTTCCCCTGGGGGGCCTTCCACAGATACGCAGTATTTT. This chain uses TRBV19 with TRBJ2-3; D is perhaps TRBD1 or TRBD2 (6 bases each). Trimming shortened V by 4 bases and J by 2 bases, and 22 bases separated the two germline ends. CDR1 and CDR2 (germline): LNHDA, SQIVND (reference sequence). The CDR3 is 18 residues long.

This clone occurred once. This chain joins TRBV9 and TRBJ2-5, with 7 positions matching TRBD2. CDR1 is SGDLS, CDR2 YYNGEE, per germline. The V segment lost 3 bases and the J segment 5 bases; nucleotides outside the gene matches: 10. The CDR3 totals 15 residues. CDR3 region: CASSASGTTAETQYF. Written as DNA, the CDR3 is TGTGCCAGCAGCGCTTCCGGGACTACCGCCGAGACCCAGTACTTC.

This clone was recorded a few times. A read error may produce the germline difference seen at one junction end. This chain uses TRBV2 with TRBJ2-7, with a tentative D call TRBD1 (5 bases). This CDR3 spans 11 amino acids. Germline loops: CDR1 SNHLY, CDR2 FYNNEI. In nucleotides, the CDR3 is TGTGCCGGCAGACAGCTCTACGAGCAGTACTTC. Residues: CAGRQLYEQYF.

V usage is TRBV14 and J usage is TRBJ1-6; tentative D call: TRBD1 (5 bases). Germline lookup yields CDR1 SGHDN and CDR2 FVKESK. There are 15 residues in the CDR3. Trimming left V 1 base short and J 10 bases short, with 14 bases between. CDR3 nucleotides: TGTGCCAGCAGCCAAGGGGGACTTCGTGACTCACCCCTCCACTTT. It encodes CASSQGGLRDSPLHF.

The rearrangement uses TRBV27 and TRBJ2-1; TRBD2 might be the D (5 bases). There are 14 residues in the CDR3. Trimming pared 2 bases from V and 1 base from J, leaving 6 bases between. The germline V gene has CDR1 MNHEY and CDR2 SMNVEV (reference sequence). CDR3 residues: CASSLRGSYNEQFF. The CDR3 DNA reads as TGTGCCAGCAGTTTAAGAGGGTCCTACAATGAGCAGTTCTTC.

The chain combines TRBV5-1 with TRBJ2-5; 9 bases align to TRBD2. The germline gives CDR1 SGHRS, CDR2 YFSETQ. V was pared by 7 bases and J by 2 bases, with 6 bases of the junction left unmatched. The CDR3 consists of 14 residues. CDR3 nucleotides: TGCGCCAGCGGCTCTAGCGGGGCTCAAGAGACCCAGTACTTC. Translation gives CASGSSGAQETQYF.

The gene calls are TRBV27 and TRBJ1-6; no clear D gene. CDR3 size: 15 residues. V dropped 6 bases and J dropped 6 bases, with 15 bases sitting between them. In germline, CDR1 is MNHEY, CDR2 SMNVEV (reference sequence). CDR3: CASSEGRHGNSPLHF. The CDR3 DNA reads TGTGCCAGCAGCGAGGGTAGGCACGGTAATTCACCCCTCCACTTT.

As DNA, the CDR3 is TGTGCCAGCAGCTCACAGCCAACAGGGACCGGAGTGCAGTATTTT. Its protein is CASSSQPTGTGVQYF. The V call is TRBV7-2, the J call TRBJ2-3; the D gene is possibly TRBD1 (6 bases). The ends were cut back, 4 bases at V and 11 bases at J, with 22 bases in the middle. Germline V gene sequence: CDR1 SGHTA, CDR2 FQGNSA. CDR3 length: 15 residues.

This chain joins TRBV18 and TRBJ2-5; possible D gene TRBD1, 5 bases. CDR1 is KGHSH and CDR2 is LQKENI in the germline V gene. V was shortened by 3 bases and J by 5 bases, with 13 bases between the two germline ends. The CDR3 has 14 amino acids. CDR3 in amino acids: CASSPYTGSETQYF. DNA of the CDR3: TGTGCCAGCTCACCCTATACAGGATCGGAGACCCAGTACTTC.

The genes are TRBV7-2 and TRBJ2-7; D possibly corresponds to TRBD2 (6 bases). This CDR3 has 15 residues. CDR1 and CDR2 from the germline V gene are SGHTA and FQGNSA. Trimming stripped 6 bases from V and 2 bases from J, with 17 bases between. The CDR3 DNA reads as TGTGCCAGCAGTCCGTCGGGGACTGGGGCCTACGAGCAGTACTTC. Amino acids: CASSPSGTGAYEQYF.

This clone was seen a few times. The chain couples TRBV21-1 to TRBJ2-3; the table assigns TRBD1, which was not confirmed against the DNA. TRBV21-1 is a pseudogene locus. CDR3 length: 17 residues. The CDR3 DNA follows: TGTGCCAGCAGCAAAGAGTGGCGGGACAGAAGCACAGATACGCAGTATTTT. Translation: CASSKEWRDRSTDTQYF.